The T cell receptor beta chain under discussion was sequenced for a study of CD8+ T cells in alopecia areata. Study background: Tofacitinib therapy lasting 6 to 18 months was followed by 6 months off drug.

Germline loops: CDR1 GTSNPN, CDR2 SVGIG (reference sequence). V was cut by 4 bases and J by 2 bases, with 5 bases left in between. This CDR3 contains 11 residues. This clone was observed a handful of times. Its specificity is unknown. The sequencing template was cDNA reverse transcribed from extracted RNA. The table came from immunoSEQ multiplex PCR; TCRdb's copy has only in-frame clones and leaves some out. The sample has 200,000 to 250,000 clones, about 53% seen once. Overall study findings and caveats: Higher clonality was seen in lesional scalp than in normal scalp, especially in alopecia totalis/universalis.

PBMCs served as the source from which CD4+ and CD8+ T cells were sorted. The J gene is TRBJ1-2, the V gene TRBV30, with D unclear. The sequence was obtained from a human donor with alopecia areata. Sample: CD4+ T cells sorted from blood, taken at week 0. The CDR3 nucleotides are TGTGCCTGGATGGGGAACTATGGCTACACCTTC. Protein: CAWMGNYGYTF. The full variable domain, in which reference TRBV30 and TRBJ1-2 provide the parts outside the CDR3, is SQTIHQWPATLVQPVGSPLSLECTVEGTSNPNLYWYRQAAGRGLQLLFYSVGIGQISSEVPQNLSASRPQDRQFILSSKKLLLSDSGFYLCAWMGNYGYTFGSGTRLTVV.